The present entry profiles one T cell receptor beta chain with its context. TCRdb reprocessed the RACE reads with MiXCR, giving one entry per CDR3 protein. The profile shows approximately 340,000 distinct CDR3 sequences, about 7% of them singletons. This entry is derived from a study of human T cells and chemical hapten exposure. The J segment lost 2 bases and the V segment lost 10 bases, leaving 12 bases of the junction unmatched. The CDR3 length is 16 residues. Germline CDR1 is ENHRY and CDR2 is SYGVKD. As for time point: patch test 1, 2 weeks after DPC sensitization. Noted treatment: therapeutic diphenylcyclopropenone sensitization with weekly scalp DPC.

Sequenced here: whole blood, sampled in connection with sensitization to the hapten diphenylcyclopropenone (DPC). This sequence joins TRBV10-3 and TRBJ2-3, with 10 nucleotides matching TRBD2. The clonotype originates from a woman between 18 and 30 years old with alopecia areata. Some clones in this sample may be carry-over from other donors' samples. The CDR3 protein is CATVGSSGGPTDTQYF. The DNA for the CDR3 is TGTGCCACAGTGGGGAGTAGCGGGGGGCCCACAGATACGCAGTATTTT.